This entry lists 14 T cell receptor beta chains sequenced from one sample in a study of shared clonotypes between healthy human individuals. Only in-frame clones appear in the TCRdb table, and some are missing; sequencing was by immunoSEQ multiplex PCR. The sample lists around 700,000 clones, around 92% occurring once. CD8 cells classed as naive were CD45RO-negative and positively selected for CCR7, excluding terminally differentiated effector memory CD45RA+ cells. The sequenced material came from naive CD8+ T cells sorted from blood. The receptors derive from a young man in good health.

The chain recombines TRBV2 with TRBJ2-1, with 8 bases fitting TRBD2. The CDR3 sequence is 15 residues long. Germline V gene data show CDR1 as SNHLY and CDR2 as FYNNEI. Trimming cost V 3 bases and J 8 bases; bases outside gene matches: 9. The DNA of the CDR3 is TGTGCCAGCAGTGATATTAGCGGGATTGGGGATGAGCAGTTCTTC. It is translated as CASSDISGIGDEQFF.

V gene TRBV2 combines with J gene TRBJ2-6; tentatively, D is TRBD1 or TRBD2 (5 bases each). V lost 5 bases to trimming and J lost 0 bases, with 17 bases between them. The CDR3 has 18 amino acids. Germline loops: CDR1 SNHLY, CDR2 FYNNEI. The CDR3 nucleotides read TGTGCCAGCAGTCTTGGGACCGCCACGATCTCTGGGGCCAACGTCCTGACTTTC. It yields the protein CASSLGTATISGANVLTF.

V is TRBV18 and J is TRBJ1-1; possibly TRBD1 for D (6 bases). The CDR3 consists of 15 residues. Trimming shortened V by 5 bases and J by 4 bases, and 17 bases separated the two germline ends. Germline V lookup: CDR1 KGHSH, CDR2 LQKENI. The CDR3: CASSTDSARGTEAFF. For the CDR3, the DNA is TGTGCCAGCTCAACGGACAGTGCTCGGGGCACTGAAGCTTTCTTT.

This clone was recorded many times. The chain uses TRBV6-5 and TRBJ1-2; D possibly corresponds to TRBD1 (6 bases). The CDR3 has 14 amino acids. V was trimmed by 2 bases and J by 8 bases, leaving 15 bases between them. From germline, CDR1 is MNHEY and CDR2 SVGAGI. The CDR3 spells CASSYQGGSAGYTF. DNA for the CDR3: TGTGCCAGCAGTTACCAAGGGGGGAGCGCGGGCTACACCTTC.

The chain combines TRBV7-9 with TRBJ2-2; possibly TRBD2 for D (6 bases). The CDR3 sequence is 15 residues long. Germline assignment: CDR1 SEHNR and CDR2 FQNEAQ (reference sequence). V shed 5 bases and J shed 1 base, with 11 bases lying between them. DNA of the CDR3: TGTGCCAGCAGCACGGGACTCCTGAACACCGGGGAGCTGTTTTTT. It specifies CASSTGLLNTGELFF.

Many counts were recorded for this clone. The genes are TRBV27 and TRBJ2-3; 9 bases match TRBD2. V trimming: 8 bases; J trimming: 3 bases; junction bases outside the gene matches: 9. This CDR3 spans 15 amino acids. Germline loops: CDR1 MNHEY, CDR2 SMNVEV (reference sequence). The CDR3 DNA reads TGTGCCAGCGTAGCGGGAGTTGAGGGGACAGATACGCAGTATTTT. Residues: CASVAGVEGTDTQYF.

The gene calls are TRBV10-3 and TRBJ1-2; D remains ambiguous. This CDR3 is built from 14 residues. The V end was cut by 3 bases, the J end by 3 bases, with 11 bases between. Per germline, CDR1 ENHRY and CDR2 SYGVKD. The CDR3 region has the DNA TGTGCCATCAGTGAACCCAGACAACACTATGGCTACACCTTC. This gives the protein CAISEPRQHYGYTF.

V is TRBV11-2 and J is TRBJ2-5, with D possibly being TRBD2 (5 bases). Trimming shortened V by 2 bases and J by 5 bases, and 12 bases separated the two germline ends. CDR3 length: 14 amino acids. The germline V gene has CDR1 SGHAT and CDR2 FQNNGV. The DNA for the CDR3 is TGTGCCAGCAGCTTACTGGCAGGCGGGGAGACCCAGTACTTC. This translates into CASSLLAGGETQYF. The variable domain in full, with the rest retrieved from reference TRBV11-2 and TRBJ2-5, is EAGVAQSPRYKIIEKRQSVAFWCNPISGHATLYWYQQILGQGPKLLIQFQNNGVVDDSQLPKDRFSAERLKGVDSTLKIQPAKLEDSAVYLCASSLLAGGETQYFGPGTRLLVL.

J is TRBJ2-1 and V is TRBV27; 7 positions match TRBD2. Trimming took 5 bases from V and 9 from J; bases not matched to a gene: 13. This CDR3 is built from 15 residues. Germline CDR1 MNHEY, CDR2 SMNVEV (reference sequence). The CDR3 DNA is TGTGCCAGCAGTGTGGGACTATTGCTTCGTGGTGAGCAGTTCTTC. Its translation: CASSVGLLLRGEQFF.

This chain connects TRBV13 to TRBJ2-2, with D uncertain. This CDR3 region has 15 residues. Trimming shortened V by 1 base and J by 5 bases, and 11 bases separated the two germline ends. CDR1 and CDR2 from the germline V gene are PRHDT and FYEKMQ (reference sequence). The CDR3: CASSLEGLLTGELFF. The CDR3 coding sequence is TGTGCCAGCAGCTTAGAAGGGTTGTTGACCGGGGAGCTGTTTTTT.

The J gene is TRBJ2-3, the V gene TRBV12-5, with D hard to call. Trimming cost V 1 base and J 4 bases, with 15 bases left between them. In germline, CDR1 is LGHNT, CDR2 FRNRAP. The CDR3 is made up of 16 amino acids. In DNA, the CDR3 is TGTGCTAGTGGTTTGGGACAAGGAGTTATCGCAGATACGCAGTATTTT. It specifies CASGLGQGVIADTQYF.

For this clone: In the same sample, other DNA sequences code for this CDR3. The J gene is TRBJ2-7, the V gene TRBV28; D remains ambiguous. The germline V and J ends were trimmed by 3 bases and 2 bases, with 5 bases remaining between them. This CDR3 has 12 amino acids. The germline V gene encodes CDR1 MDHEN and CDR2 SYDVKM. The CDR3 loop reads CASSFGTYEQYF. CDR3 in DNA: TGTGCCAGCAGTTTTGGCACCTACGAGCAGTACTTC.

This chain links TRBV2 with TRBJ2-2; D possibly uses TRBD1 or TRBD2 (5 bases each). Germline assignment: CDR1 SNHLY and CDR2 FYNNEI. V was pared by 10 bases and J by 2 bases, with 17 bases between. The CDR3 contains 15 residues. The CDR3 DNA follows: TGTGCCACAGCCGGACCAGGGAGAAACACCGGGGAGCTGTTTTTT. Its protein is CATAGPGRNTGELFF.

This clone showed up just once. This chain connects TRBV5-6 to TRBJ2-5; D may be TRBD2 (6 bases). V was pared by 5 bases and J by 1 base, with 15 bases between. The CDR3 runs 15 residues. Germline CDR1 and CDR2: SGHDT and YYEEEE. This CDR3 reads CASRLIGGSQETQYF. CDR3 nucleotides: TGTGCCAGCAGACTTATAGGAGGGAGCCAAGAGACCCAGTACTTC.